These 30 T cell receptor beta chains were sequenced from one sample in a study of blood T cells in healthy people across ages. A second PCR, run for roughly 6 to 11 cycles, used a sample-barcoded 5' primer plus a J-beta primer mix. TCRdb processed the 5' RACE reads anew with MiXCR; each CDR3 protein has one entry. The repertoire holds under 1,000,000 distinct CDR3 sequences, with about half as singletons. The sample consisted of blood. The receptors come from a man at least 80 years old in good health.

V and J are TRBV20-1 and TRBJ2-4; D gene unclear. V was trimmed by 3 bases and J by 9 bases, leaving 12 bases between them. Germline assignment: CDR1 DFQATT and CDR2 SNEGSKA (reference sequence). The length of the CDR3 is 12 residues. The CDR3 DNA sequence: TGCAGTGCTAGCGGACCTATGGTCATTCAGTACTTC. It yields the protein CSASGPMVIQYF.

The V call is TRBV20-1, the J call TRBJ1-4; D remains unclear. V was cut by 1 base and J by 0 bases, with 6 bases left in between. From germline, CDR1 is DFQATT and CDR2 SNEGSKA (reference sequence). The CDR3 spans 14 residues. The CDR3 sequence: CSARGEATNEKLFF. In DNA form, the CDR3 reads TGCAGTGCTAGAGGGGAAGCAACTAATGAAAAACTGTTTTTT.

This clonotype was recorded many times. This chain links TRBV7-8 with TRBJ2-7; 10 nucleotides agree with TRBD2. The V segment lost 5 bases and the J segment 2 bases; nucleotides outside the gene matches: 9. This CDR3 is built from 16 residues. In germline, CDR1 is SGHVS, CDR2 FQNEAQ. CDR3 nucleotide sequence: TGTGCCAGCAGCAAAACGGCTAGCGGGAGTACCTACGAGCAGTACTTC. Translated, it gives CASSKTASGSTYEQYF.

Only a few counts were recorded for this clonotype. V is TRBV7-9 and J is TRBJ2-4; the D gene could be TRBD1 or TRBD2 (5 bases each). The end of the DNA fits TRBJ2-7 better, so the J call may be wrong. Per the germline V gene, CDR1 is SEHNR and CDR2 is FQNEAQ (reference sequence). The CDR3 covers 14 residues. CDR3 bases: TGTGCCAGCAGCTTAGTGGGGGTGGGTTCCGAGCAGTACTTC. This encodes CASSLVGVGSEQYF.

V gene TRBV12-3 or TRBV12-4 combines with J gene TRBJ2-2, with 9 bases matching TRBD2. This CDR3 contains 18 residues. With V trimmed by 1 base and J by 4 bases, 10 bases remained unmatched. The CDR3: CASSLDMGQRGATGELFF. CDR3 coding DNA: TGTGCCAGCAGTTTAGACATGGGGCAGCGGGGGGCCACCGGGGAGCTGTTTTTT.

The CDR3 DNA is TGTGCCACCAGTGATCCTGGACAGGGTTCAGGGGAGCAGTACTTC. Its translation is CATSDPGQGSGEQYF. V and J are TRBV24-1 and TRBJ2-4; 8 bases map to TRBD1. The CDR3 runs 15 residues. Germline trimming cut 3 bases from V and 13 bases from J; bases unmatched to any gene: 13. Germline V CDR1 and CDR2: KGHDR, SFDVKD.

The chain joins TRBV28 to TRBJ2-1; D is ambiguous. Germline V CDR1 and CDR2: MDHEN, SYDVKM. The CDR3 runs 15 residues. Trimming took off 3 bases at V and 5 bases at J, with 14 bases between the two ends. CDR3 loop: CASSLEPPAHNEQFF. CDR3 sequence (DNA): TGTGCCAGCAGTTTGGAACCTCCGGCCCACAATGAGCAGTTCTTC.

The rearrangement links TRBV3-1 to TRBJ1-2; D call uncertain. The germline V gene encodes CDR1 LGHDT and CDR2 YNNKEL (reference sequence). The CDR3 runs to 12 residues. V was pared by 4 bases and J by 8 bases, with 11 bases between. Here the CDR3 reads CASSLESGGYTF. The CDR3 bases are TGTGCCAGCAGCCTTGAAAGTGGCGGCTACACCTTC.

This clonotype came up a few times. The CDR3 is CASSPMGTNEKLFF. The CDR3 DNA reads TGCGCCAGCAGCCCAATGGGGACTAATGAAAAACTGTTTTTT. The gene calls are TRBV4-3 and TRBJ1-4, with D hard to call. Trimming removed 4 bases from V and 2 bases from J, with 8 bases in between. Per the germline V gene, CDR1 is LGHNA and CDR2 is YSLEER. The CDR3 loop spans 14 amino acids.

CDR3 region: CASSLRQGSNEQFF. The CDR3 DNA reads TGTGCCAGCAGTTTAAGGCAGGGAAGCAATGAGCAGTTCTTC. The chain employs TRBV12-3 or TRBV12-4 and TRBJ2-1, with D perhaps TRBD1 (5 bases). V was shortened by 2 bases and J by 6 bases, with 11 bases between the two germline ends. This CDR3 spans 14 amino acids.

The gene calls are TRBV20-1 and TRBJ2-1, with D maybe TRBD1 (6 bases). Between the trimmed V and J ends, which lost 6 bases and 7 bases, there was a span of 13 bases. The CDR3 extends over 12 amino acids. Germline V gene lookup returns CDR1 DFQATT and CDR2 SNEGSKA (reference sequence). The CDR3 sequence is CSAQTGVNEQFF. DNA of the CDR3: TGCAGTGCCCAGACAGGAGTTAATGAGCAGTTCTTC.

This clonotype showed up just a few times. CDR3 loop: CASSWLGQGPETQYF. CDR3 DNA: TGCGCCAGCAGCTGGCTTGGACAGGGGCCGGAGACCCAGTACTTC. The chain combines TRBV5-1 with TRBJ2-5; 9 nucleotides line up with TRBD1. The CDR3 covers 15 residues. Germline V gene sequence: CDR1 SGHRS, CDR2 YFSETQ. The trim removed 3 bases at V and 5 bases at J, leaving 8 bases unmatched.

There are a few counts of this clonotype. The chain uses TRBV7-2 and TRBJ2-3; D may be TRBD1 or TRBD2 (7 bases each). CDR3 length: 15 amino acids. V gave up 5 bases and J gave up 4 bases, with 16 bases separating them. The germline V gene encodes CDR1 SGHTA and CDR2 FQGNSA. CDR3 in amino acids: CASSPGGGRADTQYF. CDR3 bases: TGTGCCAGCAGCCCAGGGGGAGGGCGGGCAGATACGCAGTATTTT. The entire variable domain, with the rest obtained from reference TRBV7-2 and TRBJ2-3, is as follows: GAGVSQSPSNKVTEKGKDVELRCDPISGHTALYWYRQSLGQGLEFLIYFQGNSAPDKSGLPSDRFSAERTGGSVSTLTIQRTQQEDSAVYLCASSPGGGRADTQYFGPGTRLTVL.

The genes are TRBV29-1 and TRBJ2-5, with D perhaps being TRBD1 or TRBD2 (5 bases each). The DNA matches TRBJ2-1 better at its end, which makes the J call doubtful. CDR3 size: 13 residues. Germline loops: CDR1 SQVTM, CDR2 ANQGSEA. The CDR3 spells CSVAVPGQETQFF. As DNA, the CDR3 is TGCAGCGTTGCGGTCCCGGGGCAAGAGACCCAGTTCTTC.

The chain employs TRBV13 and TRBJ2-1; perhaps TRBD2 as D (5 bases). V lost 5 bases and J 4 bases, leaving 18 bases between the germline ends. The CDR3 extends over 16 amino acids. Germline values: CDR1 PRHDT, CDR2 FYEKMQ (reference sequence). CDR3 in DNA: TGTGCCAGCAGCCGAGAGGGTAGCGCTATTTACAATGAGCAGTTCTTC. It codes for CASSREGSAIYNEQFF. The full variable domain, in which reference TRBV13 and TRBJ2-1 provide the parts outside the CDR3, is AAGVIQSPRHLIKEKRETATLKCYPIPRHDTVYWYQQGPGQDPQFLISFYEKMQSDKGSIPDRFSAQQFSDYHSELNMSSLELGDSALYFCASSREGSAIYNEQFFGPGTRLTVL.

V gene TRBV27 combines with J gene TRBJ2-7; D is perhaps TRBD2 (5 bases). The CDR3 is 15 residues long. Germline values: CDR1 MNHEY, CDR2 SMNVEV (reference sequence). Trimming stripped 6 bases from V and 3 bases from J, with 18 bases between. The CDR3 spells CASSLGVGIIYEQYF. CDR3 DNA sequence: TGTGCCAGCAGCCTGGGAGTCGGGATAATCTACGAGCAGTACTTC.

The chain joins TRBV29-1 to TRBJ2-3; TRBD1 is a possible D gene (5 bases). The germline V and J ends were trimmed by 3 bases and 3 bases, with 13 bases remaining between them. Germline V lookup: CDR1 SQVTM, CDR2 ANQGSEA. This CDR3 is 14 amino acids long. CDR3 sequence reads: CSVEKGIGTDTQYF. The CDR3 coding sequence is TGCAGCGTTGAGAAGGGGATCGGTACAGATACGCAGTATTTT.

This clonotype was seen a few times. V usage is TRBV7-2 and J usage is TRBJ2-5; 14 bases agree with TRBD2. The CDR3 covers 17 residues. Germline CDR1 SGHTA, CDR2 FQGNSA. V lost 5 bases, J lost 1 base, and 6 bases stayed unmatched. CDR3 DNA: TGTGCCAGCAGCCCTAGACTAGCGGGAGGGTCCCAAGAGACCCAGTACTTC. Its translation: CASSPRLAGGSQETQYF.

This sequence joins TRBV2 and TRBJ2-1; 12 bases are shared with TRBD2. TRBJ2-7 explains the end of the DNA better; the J call may be wrong. In germline, CDR1 is SNHLY, CDR2 FYNNEI. There are 17 residues in the CDR3. CDR3 protein: CASSGGLTSGRVYEQYF. The CDR3 DNA is TGTGCCAGCAGTGGGGGATTGACTAGCGGGAGAGTCTACGAGCAGTACTTC.

This clonotype was counted at least ten times. The chain carries TRBV11-3 and TRBJ1-2, with no clear D. This CDR3 contains 13 residues. The V end lost 1 base, the J end lost 6 bases, and 9 bases lay between the germline ends. The germline gives CDR1 SGHNT, CDR2 YENEEA. This chain's CDR3 is CASSLGSVDGYTF. The CDR3 nucleotides are TGTGCCAGCAGCTTAGGCAGTGTAGATGGCTACACCTTC.

This clonotype was recorded only once. The V gene is TRBV7-2, the J gene TRBJ2-7; D call uncertain. CDR1 and CDR2 from the germline V gene are SGHTA and FQGNSA. CDR3 length equals 14 residues. The V gene lost 8 bases and the J gene lost 3 bases, with 17 bases spanning the gap. CDR3 loop: CASGALGSGYEQYF. CDR3 DNA sequence: TGTGCCAGCGGCGCCCTCGGCTCAGGCTACGAGCAGTACTTC.

This clonotype was found a few times. This sequence joins TRBV4-2 and TRBJ2-1; D is unclear. TRBJ2-7 explains the end of the DNA better; the J call may be wrong. Germline values: CDR1 LGHNA, CDR2 YNFKEQ. CDR3 length: 15 amino acids. The CDR3 region is CASSQDSWLNNEQYF. CDR3 bases: TGTGCCAGCAGCCAAGATTCCTGGCTAAACAATGAGCAGTACTTC.

In its sample, this clonotype was seen many times. The CDR3 bases are TGTGCCAGCAGTCTAGGGACTAGGGGTACCGGGGAGCTGTTTTTT. Translation: CASSLGTRGTGELFF. V is TRBV12-3 or TRBV12-4 and J is TRBJ2-2; 8 positions match TRBD2. After removal of 5 bases from V and 5 bases from J, the junction contained 7 bases not matched to a gene. This CDR3 spans 15 amino acids.

The chain is built from TRBV9 and TRBJ2-1; 12 bases line up with TRBD2. V trimming: 3 bases; J trimming: 7 bases; junction bases outside the gene matches: 5. This CDR3 has 15 residues. Germline V CDR1 and CDR2: SGDLS, YYNGEE. The CDR3 protein is CASSAGTSGQNEQFF. The CDR3 DNA reads as TGTGCCAGCAGCGCCGGGACTAGCGGGCAGAATGAGCAGTTCTTC.

This clonotype occurred a few times. The chain joins TRBV28 to TRBJ2-1; possibly TRBD1 for D (5 bases). V was cut by 2 bases and J by 6 bases, with 14 bases left in between. The germline CDR1 and CDR2 sequences are MDHEN and SYDVKM. This CDR3 is built from 15 residues. CDR3 in amino acids: CASSLIVDSSNEQFF. CDR3 coding DNA: TGTGCCAGCAGTTTAATCGTTGACAGCTCCAATGAGCAGTTCTTC.

V is TRBV14 and J is TRBJ1-2; D is unclear. Trimming stripped 1 base from V and 5 bases from J, with 14 bases between. The CDR3 totals 15 residues. Looked up from germline, CDR1 is SGHDN and CDR2 is FVKESK. The DNA of the CDR3 is TGTGCCAGCAGCCAAGGCGCCTTGGGCCTTTATGGCTACACCTTC. This codes for CASSQGALGLYGYTF.

The sample holds many counts of this clonotype. The chain employs TRBV7-2 and TRBJ1-1, with 9 bases aligning to TRBD1. CDR3 length: 12 amino acids. The V gene end was trimmed by 5 bases and the J gene end by 11 bases; junction bases not matched to a gene: 6. Germline V gives CDR1 SGHTA, CDR2 FQGNSA. CDR3 bases: TGTGCCAGCAGCCTGGACAGGGGAAGGGCTTTCTTT. It specifies CASSLDRGRAFF.

This clonotype was counted at least ten times. The rearrangement joins TRBV20-1 to TRBJ2-3; tentatively, D is TRBD1 or TRBD2 (5 bases each). V lost 4 bases and J 5 bases, leaving 13 bases between the germline ends. The CDR3 sequence is 13 residues long. Germline V gene lookup returns CDR1 DFQATT and CDR2 SNEGSKA (reference sequence). This CDR3 reads CSAKGTPQDTQYF. The CDR3 DNA follows: TGCAGTGCTAAAGGGACCCCACAAGATACGCAGTATTTT.

The chain has TRBV2 and TRBJ1-5; a weak D match, TRBD1 (5 bases). Germline CDR1 is SNHLY and CDR2 is FYNNEI. The CDR3 has 15 residues. V shed 4 bases and J shed 3 bases, with 13 bases lying between them. CDR3 in amino acids: CASSGGIGDNQPQHF. In nucleotides, the CDR3 is TGTGCCAGCAGTGGGGGGATAGGGGACAATCAGCCCCAGCATTTT.

The CDR3 spells CASSRDRDSYNSPLHF. In nucleotides, the CDR3 is TGTGCCAGCAGCCGCGACAGGGACTCCTATAATTCACCCCTCCACTTT. The chain employs TRBV7-2 and TRBJ1-6, with TRBD1 identical over 7 bases. The V segment lost 5 bases and the J segment 0 bases; nucleotides outside the gene matches: 4. The CDR3 sequence is 16 residues long. Germline V CDR1 and CDR2: SGHTA, FQGNSA.